This TCR beta chain was captured by sequencing in a study of shared clonotypes between healthy human individuals. At the level of the study: Each donor's CD8 memory used one plate, CD8 naive two, each CD4 subset three.

Here immunoSEQ multiplex PCR was the method, and the copy in TCRdb shows in-frame clones only, minus some. Of millions of clones listed, approximately 94% are singletons. General study findings and limits: Though the depth was large, rarefaction showed that sorted-subset sequencing was incomplete. Generation probabilities of non-shared clonotypes were lower (relative to those shared by all four donors).

Selected positively for CCR7 and CD45RO-negative, naive CD8 cells excluded terminally differentiated effector memory CD45RA+ cells. The donor population consisted of healthy HIV-negative adults with no recent acute infections or vaccinations. The CDR3 is 15 amino acids. Germline V CDR1 and CDR2: SNHLY, FYNNEI. The V end lost 2 bases, the J end lost 2 bases, and 13 bases lay between the germline ends. About this clone: Its cognate antigen is unknown.

The rearrangement joins TRBV2 to TRBJ2-7; D is unclear. The source is a man between 18 and 35 years old in good health. Some clones in this sample may be carry-over from other donors' samples. The source material was naive CD8+ T cells from PBMCs. The CDR3 here is CASSEYGVGPYEQYF. CDR3 nucleotides: TGTGCCAGCAGTGAATATGGGGTCGGCCCCTACGAGCAGTACTTC.